What follows are 3 T cell receptor beta chains derived from one specimen sequenced in a study of blood T cell repertoires in COVID-19. Sequencing was performed with immunoSEQ multiplex PCR; in TCRdb, only in-frame clones are kept and a portion is missing. The data contain around 260,000 clones, 80% to 90% of them singletons. Material for sequencing was PBMCs or T cells enriched from blood (not recorded which). Receptors originate from a woman aged 25 to 39 who had recovered from COVID-19.

The J gene is TRBJ2-7, the V gene TRBV5-1; 9 bases align to TRBD1. V lost 4 bases and J lost 3; bases outside the gene matches: 8. Germline CDR1 reads SGHRS; CDR2 reads YFSETQ. CDR3 length: 15 residues. The CDR3 here is CASSPGTGNDYEQYF. In DNA form, the CDR3 reads TGCGCCAGCAGCCCTGGGACAGGGAACGACTACGAGCAGTACTTC.

V is TRBV27 and J is TRBJ1-4; D is ambiguous. This CDR3 has 14 residues. V lost 3 bases and J lost 7, with 12 bases in between. CDR1 and CDR2 (germline): MNHEY, SMNVEV (reference sequence). In DNA, the CDR3 is TGTGCCAGCAGTTTCCGGGGTTCTCGTGAAAAACTGTTTTTT. Amino acid sequence: CASSFRGSREKLFF.

V gene TRBV2 combines with J gene TRBJ1-6; tentative D call: TRBD1 (6 bases). Trimming removed 9 bases at V and 8 bases at J, with 20 bases between. From germline, CDR1 is SNHLY and CDR2 FYNNEI. This CDR3 is built from 15 residues. The CDR3 is CASFAYRARDSPLHF. In DNA form, the CDR3 reads TGTGCCAGTTTTGCGTACAGGGCTCGGGATTCACCCCTCCACTTT.